Each of the 8 T cell receptor beta chains below was sequenced from the same sample in a study of shared clonotypes between healthy human individuals. Profiled with immunoSEQ multiplex PCR; TCRdb holds only in-frame clones, not every one. There are over 2,000,000 clones in the sample; about 93% occur only once, and around 1.7% lies in the top ten. Naivety among CD8 cells was defined by CD45RO negativity and positive CCR7 selection, thereby excluding terminally differentiated effector memory CD45RA+ cells. Sequencing was carried out using naive CD8+ T cells from PBMCs. All receptors derive from a man between 18 and 29 years old in good health. Some clones in this sample may be carry-over from other donors' samples.

To note about this clone: The identical CDR3 is also encoded by other nucleotide sequences in the sample. The gene calls are TRBV27 and TRBJ2-6; D is uncertain. Trimming stripped 6 bases from V and 0 bases from J, with 6 bases between. In germline, CDR1 is MNHEY, CDR2 SMNVEV (reference sequence). There are 14 residues in the CDR3. CDR3 loop: CASSLSSGANVLTF. The DNA for the CDR3 is TGTGCCAGCAGCCTAAGCTCTGGGGCCAACGTCCTGACTTTC.

In the case of this clone: No DNA is shown, since the ends of the CDR3 on it are uncertain; the CDR3 is the one TCRdb lists. V usage is TRBV6-5 and J usage is TRBJ2-7. The CDR3 adds up to 15 amino acids, both ends counted. Germline CDR1 and CDR2: MNHEY and SVGAGI. The CDR3 spells CASSSSGVPQYEQYF.

In its sample, this clone was seen once. This chain links TRBV11-3 with TRBJ2-1, with TRBD2 matching 8 bases. The trim removed 4 bases at V and 4 bases at J, leaving 9 bases unmatched. This CDR3 has 16 amino acids. Germline V gene sequence: CDR1 SGHNT, CDR2 YENEEA. The CDR3 spells CASSSRSSGTYNEQFF. The CDR3 coding sequence is TGTGCCAGCAGCTCCCGCAGTAGCGGGACATACAATGAGCAGTTCTTC.

This chain links TRBV5-1 with TRBJ2-7, with 8 bases matching TRBD1. Trimming cost V 4 bases and J 2 bases; bases outside gene matches: 8. Looked up from germline, CDR1 is SGHRS and CDR2 is YFSETQ. The CDR3 runs 15 residues. CDR3 loop: CASSPGQGATYEQYF. The CDR3 DNA reads as TGCGCCAGCAGCCCCGGACAGGGAGCCACCTACGAGCAGTACTTC.

CDR3 sequence: CASSGWETSYEQYF. CDR3 bases: TGTGCCAGCAGTGGTTGGGAGACCTCCTACGAGCAGTACTTC. This chain connects TRBV2 to TRBJ2-7, with a weak D call TRBD2 (5 bases). Germline values: CDR1 SNHLY, CDR2 FYNNEI. This CDR3 region has 14 residues. The V end was cut by 4 bases, the J end by 0 bases, with 10 bases between. Supplemented by reference TRBV2 and TRBJ2-7, the full variable domain reads EPEVTQTPSHQVTQMGQEVILRCVPISNHLYFYWYRQILGQKVEFLVSFYNNEISEKSEIFDDQFSVERPDGSNFTLKIRSTKLEDSAMYFCASSGWETSYEQYFGPGTRLTVT.

The J gene is TRBJ2-3, the V gene TRBV5-4; no clear D gene. Per the germline V gene, CDR1 is SGHNT and CDR2 is YYREEE (reference sequence). Trimming pared 2 bases from V and 9 bases from J, leaving 13 bases between. The CDR3 totals 13 residues. The CDR3 sequence is CASSFLKNATQYF. Written as DNA, the CDR3 is TGTGCCAGCAGCTTTCTCAAGAATGCCACGCAGTATTTT.

The rearrangement joins TRBV4-2 to TRBJ1-2; D gene uncertain. Germline CDR1 and CDR2: LGHNA and YNFKEQ. The V end lost 4 bases, the J end lost 3 bases, and 21 bases lay between the germline ends. This CDR3 has 17 residues. The CDR3 bases are TGTGCCAGCAGCCCTATTCCCGGGATCGGCGGCGACTATGGCTACACCTTC. This gives the protein CASSPIPGIGGDYGYTF.

CDR3 nucleotides: TGCGCCAGCAGCTTGGAACTAGGGTACAATGAGCAGTTCTTC. Its protein is CASSLELGYNEQFF. The chain uses TRBV5-1 and TRBJ2-1; D may be TRBD2 (5 bases). CDR1 and CDR2 (germline): SGHRS, YFSETQ. This CDR3 spans 14 amino acids. V lost 0 bases and J 4 bases, leaving 8 bases between the germline ends.